This paragraph covers one T cell receptor (beta chain) sequence. Its antigen is still unknown. No per-base quality is available; no much larger clone lies one base away. This entry is derived from a study of shared clonotypes between healthy human individuals (dated by TCRdb to about 2020). Describing the broader study: The cohort comprised a couple of women and a few men aged 18 to 49 years. To estimate repertoire size and how much clonotype sharing occurs between individuals, the study deeply sequenced the blood TCR repertoires of several healthy adults. For each donor, CD4 naive and CD4 memory were each given three plates, CD8 naive was given two plates, and CD8 memory was given one plate. Per donor, leukapheresis produced somewhere between about 0.85 and 8.9 billion PBMCs. Different laboratories and diverse techniques were used to prepare libraries and sequence TCR repertoires, to increase sequencing depth and limit assay-specific biases.

TCR CDR3 regions were amplified from genomic DNA by multiplex PCR using the deep immunoSEQ assay. Extracted genomic DNA from each cell subset was distributed evenly across all wells of several immunoSEQ 96-well plates, and each plate was treated as a replicate. For sorted subsets, each replicate PCR was loaded with about 0.2 ug genomic DNA, equivalent to 30,000 or so T cell genomes. Purified libraries were measured with a Qubit 3.0 fluorometer, size-checked on a Bioanalyzer 2100, and measured again with the KAPA Library Quantification kit. Every immunoSEQ 96-well plate was sequenced on a separate single-read 150-cycle Illumina NextSeq 550 flow cell. Under the source paper's analysis protocol: Because the immunoSEQ output included only junctional sequences and no quality scores, the filtering could not be the same as the filtering used for full-length reads. Sequences were annotated with PyIR, a Python wrapper for IgBLAST v1.9, and V/J genes and CDR3 were assigned using IMGT germline references. Reads were filtered out if the reads had weak V/J assignments (E-value above 1e-6), no CDR3, stop codons, out-of-frame junctions, or ambiguous translated residues. V3J clonotypes were defined as sequences sharing the same inferred V gene, J gene, and CDR3 amino acid sequence. To compute the percentage overlap between repertoires, the number of shared unique clonotypes was divided by the size of the smaller repertoire. Three approaches were used to assess repertoire richness: RTK rarefaction, the Chao1 estimator, and Recon v2.1 estimates of unobserved clonotypes. OLGA was used to compute generation probabilities for all TCRbeta clonotypes that the gDNA method yielded from a few donors. TCRdb stores this immuneACCESS table with in-frame sequences only. Part of the clones is absent; in the studies checked, under half of the shortfall reflects unresolved V genes, and no reason is known for the rest. Clone size and the V and J calls come from that table; the DNA yielded D and trimming. The sample table lists under 2.5 million clones, approximately 90% of them with a count of one. Together, the top ten hold about 0.41% of the sample.

What the authors observed across the whole study: Rarefaction of sorted-subset datasets indicated incomplete sequencing despite the large sequencing depth. Sampling was restricted to blood, and TCR repertoires in tissue are likely to differ from TCR repertoires in blood. Across a handful of donors, approximately 5% of naive CD4, roughly 3.8% of naive CD8, around 2.5% of memory CD4, and over 0.35% of memory CD8 clonotypes were shared. Pairwise subsampling led to the expectation that sequencing depth would affect the degree of clonotype sharing among donors. The genetic and exposure-history diversity represented was limited by the small number of donors. Naive subsets generally had larger estimated clonotype richness than memory subsets did. Compared with non-shared clonotypes, clonotypes shared by all four sorted-subset donors had higher generation probabilities.

Relative to germline, V is missing 5 bases and J is missing 1 base, with 8 bases of the junction outside any gene match. CDR3 length: 16 amino acids, cysteine to phenylalanine. Only the CDR3 DNA is retained, 48 bases long and in frame from the first base. The germline V gene provides CDR1 MDHEN and CDR2 SYDVKM. The donors were healthy, HIV-negative adults who had no recently reported acute infections or vaccinations. Every donor was a Caucasian adult residing in Nashville, Tennessee, USA. CD4+ T cells were enriched through magnetic negative selection, after which naive cells were positively selected on CD45RA and the remaining negative fraction served as the memory subset. After blood collection by leukapheresis, PBMCs were isolated using Ficoll-Histopaque density gradient centrifugation and then cryopreserved in the vapor phase of liquid nitrogen. Purity and quantity of every magnetically sorted T cell population were checked by analytical flow cytometry. From each sorted fraction, genomic DNA was isolated and quantified by UV absorbance on a Nanodrop 2000c.

This chain joins TRBV28 to TRBJ1-2, with 9 central nucleotides matching TRBD1. The clonotype comes from a man in his late teens or twenties in good health. Some clones in this sample may be carry-over from other donors' samples. Sequenced input: naive CD4+ T cells from PBMCs. The sample's cell subset or site label, decoded: CD45RA+ positively selected. The CDR3 region reads CASSLGQGNFNYGYTF. The bases read TGTGCCAGCAGTCTAGGACAGGGGAATTTTAACTATGGCTACACCTTC.